The 25 T cell receptor beta chains listed next were all sequenced from one sample in a study of vaccination effects on CD4 cells after COVID-19. Generated by immunoSEQ multiplex PCR, the TCRdb table keeps only in-frame clones and is missing some. The table includes around 33,000 clones, approximately 68% detected once. Peptide-pool stimulation followed by sequencing identified expanded antigen-specific CD4+ clonotypes in the ViraFEST assay. Having been cultured for 10 days, the cells underwent CD4+ T cell isolation. Two doses of BNT162b2 or mRNA-1273 vaccine were administered to participants. Their antigens remain unidentified. The sample here was CD4+ T cells from PBMCs cultured with SARS-CoV-2 spike peptides, taken after COVID-19 vaccination. The source of these receptors is a human donor who received a COVID-19 vaccine.

J is TRBJ1-2 and V is TRBV11-3, with 9 bases that match TRBD1. Unmatched junction bases numbered 4, after V lost 5 bases and J lost 6 bases. CDR1 and CDR2 (germline): SGHNT, YENEEA. This CDR3 comprises 13 residues. For the CDR3, the DNA is TGTGCCAGCAGCACCAGGGACAGGGATGGCTACACCTTC. It specifies CASSTRDRDGYTF.

V usage is TRBV19 and J usage is TRBJ2-5, with D unresolved. Looked up from germline, CDR1 is LNHDA and CDR2 is SQIVND (reference sequence). V lost 2 bases to trimming and J lost 8 bases, with 15 bases between them. The CDR3 runs to 14 residues. CDR3 in amino acids: CASSIPGPARTQYF. The CDR3 DNA is TGTGCCAGTAGTATACCCGGACCGGCGAGAACCCAGTACTTC.

The CDR3 region is CASSLALTGLADGYTF. As DNA, the CDR3 is TGTGCCAGCAGCTTGGCCTTAACGGGGCTGGCGGATGGCTACACCTTC. The J gene is TRBJ1-2, the V gene TRBV5-4; perhaps TRBD1 as D (5 bases). The germline CDR1 and CDR2 sequences are SGHNT and YYREEE (reference sequence). The CDR3 has 16 residues. V lost 0 bases to trimming and J lost 6 bases, with 18 bases between them.

This clone was observed a single time. The J gene is TRBJ2-5, the V gene TRBV4-2; 7 bases fit TRBD1. V dropped 3 bases and J dropped 2; count of bases not matched to a gene: 3. The CDR3 covers 14 residues. Germline V lookup: CDR1 LGHNA, CDR2 YNFKEQ. CDR3 amino acids: CASSHVDRQETQYF. DNA for the CDR3: TGTGCCAGCAGCCATGTGGACAGGCAAGAGACCCAGTACTTC.

The J gene is TRBJ2-5, the V gene TRBV9, with D possibly TRBD1 on 6 matching bases. With 4 bases removed from V and 5 bases from J, the gap between germline ends came to 21 bases. Germline V gene data show CDR1 as SGDLS and CDR2 as YYNGEE. CDR3 length: 16 residues. This chain's CDR3 is CASSPRQVVAGETQYF. The DNA of the CDR3 is TGTGCCAGCAGCCCCCGACAGGTGGTAGCCGGTGAGACCCAGTACTTC.

In this sample, this clone turned up a few times. The gene calls are TRBV7-7 and TRBJ2-3; tentative D call: TRBD1 (6 bases). CDR1 and CDR2 (germline): SSHAT, FNYEAQ (reference sequence). Trimming shortened V by 5 bases and J by 3 bases, and 12 bases separated the two germline ends. This CDR3 comprises 14 residues. Here the CDR3 reads CASSIDRLTDTQYF. DNA of the CDR3: TGTGCCAGCAGCATCGACAGGTTGACAGATACGCAGTATTTT.

This clone was detected a few times. The chain has TRBV29-1 and TRBJ1-1; 7 nucleotides agree with TRBD1. V shed 5 bases, J shed 5 bases, and the junction held 8 bases outside the gene matches. The CDR3 spans 13 residues. Germline V lookup: CDR1 SQVTM, CDR2 ANQGSEA. The chain's CDR3 is CSVFSQGGTEAFF. The CDR3 bases are TGCAGCGTTTTCTCCCAGGGGGGGACTGAAGCTTTCTTT.

In this sample, this clone turned up once. This chain connects TRBV11-2 to TRBJ2-3; unclear D gene. CDR3 size: 16 residues. V dropped 1 base and J dropped 3 bases, with 14 bases sitting between them. In germline, CDR1 is SGHAT, CDR2 FQNNGV. The CDR3 coding sequence is TGTGCCAGCAGCTTAGGGGATTGGATTGTGACAGATACGCAGTATTTT. Amino acids: CASSLGDWIVTDTQYF.

This clone was detected only a few times. V is TRBV5-1 and J is TRBJ2-3; TRBD2 matches at 11 bases. This CDR3 is 17 amino acids long. V was clipped by 4 bases and J by 4 bases; unmatched bases: 11. Germline V gene sequence: CDR1 SGHRS, CDR2 YFSETQ. CDR3 loop: CASSIGTATSGADTQYF. CDR3 sequence (DNA): TGCGCCAGCAGCATAGGGACAGCGACTAGCGGGGCAGATACGCAGTATTTT.

CDR3 region: CASSMGAYEQYF. The DNA for the CDR3 is TGTGCCAGTAGTATGGGTGCCTACGAGCAGTACTTC. The chain employs TRBV19 and TRBJ2-7; D is ambiguous. Germline V CDR1 and CDR2: LNHDA, SQIVND (reference sequence). The CDR3 length is 12 residues. The V end was cut by 3 bases, the J end by 2 bases, with 5 bases between.

The chain couples TRBV5-3 to TRBJ1-4, with D unresolved. TRBV5-3 is sorted into the ORF group, with uncertain function. V was cut by 2 bases and J by 6 bases, with 17 bases left in between. The length of the CDR3 is 16 residues. CDR3 sequence: CARSFFQRFLDEKLFF. CDR3 coding DNA: TGTGCCAGAAGCTTTTTTCAGAGGTTTTTGGATGAAAAACTGTTTTTT.

V and J are TRBV11-3 and TRBJ2-1; tentatively, D is TRBD1 or TRBD2 (5 bases each). Germline V gene sequence: CDR1 SGHNT, CDR2 YENEEA. Deletions cut 5 bases from V and 7 bases from J, with 15 bases between. CDR3 length: 14 residues. This chain's CDR3 is CASSLREGENEQFF. The CDR3 DNA reads as TGTGCCAGCAGCCTCCGGGAAGGGGAGAATGAGCAGTTCTTC.

The chain uses TRBV10-2 and TRBJ2-1; 12 bases fit TRBD2. V was pared by 6 bases and J by 4 bases, with 4 bases of the junction left unmatched. This CDR3 comprises 15 residues. Germline CDR1 is WSHSY and CDR2 is SAAADI. In nucleotides, the CDR3 is TGCGCCAGCAGGGAACTAGCGGGGGGTTACAATGAGCAGTTCTTC. It yields the protein CASRELAGGYNEQFF.

CDR3: CASSLGGVKGEQYF. The CDR3 coding sequence is TGTGCCAGCAGCTTAGGAGGGGTTAAAGGCGAGCAGTACTTC. J is TRBJ2-7 and V is TRBV7-9; D possibly uses TRBD1 or TRBD2 (5 bases each). Trimming removed 1 base from V and 6 bases from J, with 13 bases in between. This CDR3 region has 14 residues. Looked up from germline, CDR1 is SEHNR and CDR2 is FQNEAQ (reference sequence). Based on the CDR3 plus reference TRBV7-9 and TRBJ2-7, the full variable domain is DTGVSQNPRHKITKRGQNVTFRCDPISEHNRLYWYRQTLGQGPEFLTYFQNEAQLEKSRLLSDRFSAERPKGSFSTLEIQRTEQGDSAMYLCASSLGGVKGEQYFGPGTRLTVT.

This clone turned up a few times. The chain uses TRBV5-6 and TRBJ2-5; D not resolved. The CDR3 covers 14 residues. Germline assignment: CDR1 SGHDT and CDR2 YYEEEE. The V end was cut by 1 base, the J end by 2 bases, with 9 bases between. CDR3 nucleotides: TGTGCCAGCAGCTTGAGGACGGCTCAAGAGACCCAGTACTTC. Its translation is CASSLRTAQETQYF.

The chain couples TRBV6-2 or TRBV6-3 to TRBJ1-2; D gene ambiguous. The CDR3 contains 12 residues. In germline, CDR1 is MNHEY, CDR2 SVGEGT. Trimming cost V 4 bases and J 2 bases, with 5 bases left between them. The CDR3 protein is CASSFSNYGYTF. The CDR3 DNA reads as TGTGCCAGCAGTTTCTCCAACTATGGCTACACCTTC.

The chain employs TRBV7-9 and TRBJ1-6; 7 bases map to TRBD1. V was pared by 4 bases and J by 7 bases, with 10 bases of the junction left unmatched. CDR3 size: 16 residues. Germline V gene lookup returns CDR1 SEHNR and CDR2 FQNEAQ (reference sequence). This chain's CDR3 is CASSSFGTVQNSPLHF. In DNA form, the CDR3 reads TGTGCCAGCAGCTCATTCGGGACAGTTCAAAATTCACCCCTCCACTTT. The variable domain in full, with the rest retrieved from reference TRBV7-9 and TRBJ1-6, is DTGVSQNPRHKITKRGQNVTFRCDPISEHNRLYWYRQTLGQGPEFLTYFQNEAQLEKSRLLSDRFSAERPKGSFSTLEIQRTEQGDSAMYLCASSSFGTVQNSPLHFGNGTRLTVT.

The CDR3 DNA is TGCGCCAGCAGCTCCGATTTGTACCCTAGGTTTGGGGGCCCTTCCTACAATGAGCAGTTCTTC. Its protein product is CASSSDLYPRFGGPSYNEQFF. The chain links TRBV4-1 to TRBJ2-1, with a weak D call TRBD1 (6 bases). V shed 5 bases and J shed 1 base, with 30 bases lying between them. Per the germline V gene, CDR1 is MGHRA and CDR2 is YSYEKL. The CDR3 sequence is 21 residues long.

The V and J genes are TRBV9 and TRBJ1-1, with 9 positions matching TRBD1. This CDR3 region has 15 residues. The junction had 6 bases not matched to a gene; V was cut back by 3 bases and J by 3 bases. Germline V gene lookup returns CDR1 SGDLS and CDR2 YYNGEE. The CDR3 here is CASSAKGQGDTEAFF. As DNA, the CDR3 is TGTGCCAGCAGCGCTAAGGGACAGGGAGACACTGAAGCTTTCTTT.

The chain employs TRBV30 and TRBJ2-7, with D hard to call. CDR3 length: 12 amino acids. The V end was cut by 5 bases, the J end by 4 bases, with 12 bases between. Germline lookup yields CDR1 GTSNPN and CDR2 SVGIG (reference sequence). CDR3 bases: TGTGCCTGGGGCCAAGACCGGTACGAGCAGTACTTC. Its translation: CAWGQDRYEQYF.

This clone was picked up a small number of times. The chain joins TRBV7-9 to TRBJ1-1; D is unresolved. V lost 5 bases and J 4 bases, leaving 11 bases between the germline ends. Germline V gives CDR1 SEHNR, CDR2 FQNEAQ (reference sequence). The CDR3 contains 13 residues. Here the CDR3 reads CASSPRAVTEAFF. The CDR3 nucleotides read TGTGCCAGCAGCCCGAGGGCTGTCACTGAAGCTTTCTTT. The full variable domain, in which reference TRBV7-9 and TRBJ1-1 provide the parts outside the CDR3, is DTGVSQNPRHKITKRGQNVTFRCDPISEHNRLYWYRQTLGQGPEFLTYFQNEAQLEKSRLLSDRFSAERPKGSFSTLEIQRTEQGDSAMYLCASSPRAVTEAFFGQGTRLTVV.

V usage is TRBV2 and J usage is TRBJ1-6; 8 bases are a match to TRBD1. Germline loops: CDR1 SNHLY, CDR2 FYNNEI. J lost 6 bases, V lost 4 bases, and 2 bases had no gene match. CDR3 length equals 14 residues. The CDR3 loop is CASSADRGNSPLHF. The DNA of the CDR3 is TGTGCCAGCAGTGCAGACAGGGGTAATTCACCCCTCCACTTT.

This rearrangement joins TRBV3-1 (or the pseudogene TRBV3-2) to TRBJ1-3; no definite D call. Germline V lookup: CDR1 LGHDT, CDR2 YNNKEL (reference sequence). V was shortened by 4 bases and J by 2 bases, with 6 bases between the two germline ends. This CDR3 contains 13 residues. In DNA form, the CDR3 reads TGTGCCAGCAGCCTTTCAACTGGAAACACCATATATTTT. Amino acids: CASSLSTGNTIYF.

The genes are TRBV30 and TRBJ2-1; no clear D. There are 13 residues in the CDR3. CDR1 is GTSNPN and CDR2 is SVGIG in the germline V gene (reference sequence). V lost 3 bases and J lost 2, with 8 bases in between. CDR3 region: CAWSRFTYNEQFF. CDR3 coding DNA: TGTGCCTGGAGCCGTTTTACCTACAATGAGCAGTTCTTC.

The gene calls are TRBV6-1 and TRBJ1-2; 8 bases are a match to TRBD1. Germline assignment: CDR1 MNHNS and CDR2 SASEGT. V lost 2 bases and J lost 7; bases outside the gene matches: 6. The CDR3 loop spans 14 amino acids. The CDR3 sequence: CASSENGQGGGYTF. The CDR3, as DNA: TGTGCCAGCAGTGAAAATGGACAGGGTGGTGGCTACACCTTC.